This entry features one T cell receptor (beta chain) sequence. This table comes from immunoSEQ multiplex PCR, and its TCRdb copy is limited to in-frame clones, with some not included. The sample lists 190,000 or so clones, about 91% occurring once. The data belong to a study of blood T cell repertoires in COVID-19. Individuals drawn from 20 to 30 US areas were about 18 to 100 years old. Unmatched junction bases numbered 6, after V lost 1 base and J lost 2 bases. This CDR3 spans 17 amino acids. Germline V gene lookup returns CDR1 MGHRA and CDR2 YSYEKL. Material for sequencing was PBMCs or T cells enriched from blood (not recorded which). The gene calls are TRBV4-1 and TRBJ2-7, with TRBD2 matching 12 bases. The receptor comes from a man in his late teens or twenties with acute COVID-19. The chain's CDR3 is CASSQGTLAGGAYEQYF. The CDR3 nucleotides read TGCGCCAGCAGCCAAGGCACCCTAGCGGGGGGGGCCTACGAGCAGTACTTC.